The clone carrying this TCR beta chain is large (0.1 to 1%) within its sample. The antigen is not known. Findings and limits, study-wide: Under 2.1% of tumor Treg sequences matched blood Tregs or memory cells.

There are 11 residues in the CDR3. Trimming cost V 2 bases and J 7 bases, with 5 bases left between them. TRBV12-4/TRBJ1-2 clonotypes were amplified with adaptor-ligated barcode primers. TCRdb re-derived calls from the multiplex PCR reads in MiXCR, one entry per CDR3 protein. The sample contains approximately 810 distinct CDR3 sequences, 3% to 4% of which appear only once. V is TRBV12-3 or TRBV12-4 and J is TRBJ1-2, with D tentatively TRBD1 (5 bases). The clonotype was recovered from a female donor with breast cancer. The sequenced sample was naive CD4+ T cells sorted from blood. Subset meaning: naive CD4+ T cells, CD4+CD45RA+CD25-. Here the CDR3 DNA reads TGTGCCAGCAGTTTACAGGGTGGCTACACCTTC. The encoded protein is CASSLQGGYTF.